The T cell receptor beta chain under discussion was sequenced for a study of blood T cell repertoires in COVID-19. Study-wide context: The analysed material was cDNA or gDNA that came from T cells, B-cell-depleted T cells, or PBMCs.

Sequenced by immunoSEQ multiplex PCR; TCRdb stores in-frame clones only, minus some. The sample holds 190,000 or so clones; over 75% are singletons and the top ten take roughly 2.6%. V was trimmed by 3 bases and J by 7 bases, leaving 16 bases between them. The CDR3 loop spans 15 amino acids. Germline lookup yields CDR1 SEHNR and CDR2 FQNEAQ (reference sequence). This sequence joins TRBV7-9 and TRBJ2-1, with a possible D match to TRBD2 (5 bases). Sequences were obtained from peripheral blood. This sequence originates from a man aged 35 to 55 with active or convalescent COVID-19. The chain's CDR3 is CASSFTLRGSNEQFF. The CDR3 DNA is TGTGCCAGCAGCTTCACCCTACGGGGTTCAAATGAGCAGTTCTTC.